This TCR beta chain was recovered during a study of identical twins. Study findings and constraints: Interpretation of the results relied on cross-sectional statistical analysis and not on following the same donors.

Healthy Caucasians were all of the donors. This clonotype turned up a few times. What it binds is unknown. Trimming removed 4 bases from V and 3 bases from J, with 14 bases in between. The germline gives CDR1 SGHDT, CDR2 YYEEEE. The CDR3 is 14 amino acids. TCRdb used MiXCR to reprocess the 5' RACE reads, holding one entry per CDR3 protein. The sample lists a few hundred thousand distinct CDR3 sequences; around 18% were seen once. The rearrangement links TRBV5-6 to TRBJ2-7, with D possibly matching TRBD2 (6 bases). The specimen sequenced was naive T cells sorted from blood. This TCR was sampled from a man aged 50 or older in good health. Here the CDR3 reads CASSETSIDYEQYF. The CDR3 DNA reads TGTGCCAGCAGCGAAACTAGCATAGACTACGAGCAGTACTTC.